Listed below are T cell receptor beta chains from one sample, sequenced in a study of Ad26.COV2.S vaccination and SARS-CoV-2 variants. The data were produced by immunoSEQ multiplex PCR, yet TCRdb's version contains in-frame clones alone and is incomplete. The sample has about 350,000 clones, 65% to 90% seen once. This sample comprised peripheral blood, obtained in a trial of Ad26.COV2.S vaccine versus placebo. All receptors derive from a person between 18 and 60 years old who received the Ad26.COV2.S COVID-19 vaccine or a placebo. Each CDR3 is given with its conserved first and last residue. Fields, in order: V gene, D gene, J gene, clone size, CDR3 DNA, CDR3 protein. The D gene is left open where the match is weak. Clone size is not always given. Where it is, it says once, few, many or a class for expanded clones.

TRBV29-1	TRBD1	TRBJ1-1	.	TGCAGCGTTGAAGAAGGCAGGGGGCGGGGTGAAGCTTTCTTT	CSVEEGRGRGEAFF
TRBV7-2	.	TRBJ2-2	.	TGTGCCAGCAGCTTATCGGGCGCGGGTACTAAGCTGTTTTTT	CASSLSGAGTKLFF
TRBV5-4	.	TRBJ1-6	.	TGTGCCAGCAGCTCCGGATTGCGACATATGCAATCACCCCTCCACTTT	CASSSGLRHMQSPLHF
TRBV6-5	.	TRBJ1-5	once	TGTGCCAGCAGTTACTCCCAGGGCGGGGATCAGCCCCAGCATTTT	CASSYSQGGDQPQHF
TRBV4-3	.	TRBJ2-2	.	TGCGCCAGCAGCCTCCGGGGGAACACCGGGGAGCTGTTTTTT	CASSLRGNTGELFF
TRBV5-4	.	TRBJ2-3	.	TGTGCCAGCAGCTTGGGACGATACACAGATACGCAGTATTTT	CASSLGRYTDTQYF
TRBV25-1	.	TRBJ1-1	.	TGTGCCAGCAGTGAATGGGCGAGCACGGCCACTGAAGCTTTCTTT	CASSEWASTATEAFF
TRBV2	.	TRBJ1-2	.	TGTGCCAGCAGTGACAGGAACTATGGCTACACCTTC	CASSDRNYGYTF
TRBV28	.	TRBJ1-4	.	TGTGCCAGCAGCCCTACGGGAGAACCAACTAATGAAAAACTGTTTTTT	CASSPTGEPTNEKLFF
TRBV27	.	TRBJ1-1	.	TGTGCCAGCAGTTCATATGGGACGGGGAACACTGAAGCTTTCTTT	CASSSYGTGNTEAFF
TRBV6-5	TRBD1	TRBJ2-3	.	TGTGCCAGCAGATTTCCGGGACAGGGGGGAGATACGCAGTATTTT	CASRFPGQGGDTQYF
TRBV5-1	TRBD2	TRBJ2-3	.	TGCGCCAGCAGGTCGCTCCTAGCGGGAGTAAATACGCAGTATTTT	CASRSLLAGVNTQYF
TRBV6-6	.	TRBJ2-7	.	TGTGCCAGCAGGAATCAGGGATACGAGCAGTACTTC	CASRNQGYEQYF
TRBV5-8	TRBD1	TRBJ1-4	.	TGTGCCAGCAGCTTGGCGGGGACAGCTAATGAAAAACTGTTTTTT	CASSLAGTANEKLFF
TRBV27	.	TRBJ1-1	.	TGTGCCAGCAGTTTAATCGGGGGCGCGAACACTGAAGCTTTCTTT	CASSLIGGANTEAFF
TRBV24-1	TRBD1	TRBJ1-5	few	TGTGCCACCAGTGATGGAACCGGGACAGGCGGTCAGCCCCAGCATTTT	CATSDGTGTGGQPQHF
TRBV24-1	.	TRBJ2-2	.	TGTGCCACCAATAAAAAGCGGAACACCGGGGAGCTGTTTTTT	CATNKKRNTGELFF
TRBV10-3	TRBD1	TRBJ1-4	.	TGTGCCACCCGACAGGGGGAGTTCGAAAAACTGTTTTTT	CATRQGEFEKLFF
TRBV5-1	.	TRBJ2-1	.	TGCGCCAGCTCCACGGGCAGGTACAATGAGCAGTTCTTC	CASSTGRYNEQFF
TRBV19	TRBD2	TRBJ2-7	.	TGTGCCAGTAAGTCGCCCTGGCGGGAGGACGGCTACGAGCAGTACTTC	CASKSPWREDGYEQYF
TRBV10-2	TRBD2	TRBJ2-3	.	TGCGCCAGCAGTTTGACTAGCGGGAGGGCCCACGGCACAGATACGCAGTATTTT	CASSLTSGRAHGTDTQYF
TRBV4-3	.	TRBJ1-1	.	TGCGCCAGCAGCCAAGAAGGAGTTGTCAAAGAAGCTTTCTTT	CASSQEGVVKEAFF
TRBV4-3	.	TRBJ1-5	.	TGCGCCAGCAGCCAAGATTACCGAGCCCTTAATCAGCCCCAGCATTTT	CASSQDYRALNQPQHF
TRBV19	TRBD1	TRBJ2-7	.	TGTGCCAGTAACCCAGGACAGGGCTACGAGCAGTACTTC	CASNPGQGYEQYF
TRBV6-5	.	TRBJ2-7	.	TGTGCCAGCACCAAAAGGGCGCCGGAGCAGTACTTC	CASTKRAPEQYF
TRBV27	.	TRBJ2-2	once	TGTGCCAGCCTAGACAGGGTTGTTCTCGGGAGGACCGGGGAGCTGTTTTTT	CASLDRVVLGRTGELFF
TRBV19	.	TRBJ2-7	.	TGTGCCAGTAGTATGACAGCGACCTACGAGCAGTACTTC	CASSMTATYEQYF
TRBV3-1/TRBV3-2	.	TRBJ1-5	.	TGTGCCAGCAGCCAGCACCAAGGGGCACCCCAGCATTTT	CASSQHQGAPQHF
TRBV11-1	.	TRBJ1-6	.	TGTGCCAGCAGCTTAAGTGTCGGGACCAAATATTCACCCCTCCACTTT	CASSLSVGTKYSPLHF
TRBV7-6	.	TRBJ2-5	once	TGTGCCAGCAGCTTAGCGCAGGGGGAGGCCGAGACCCAGTACTTC	CASSLAQGEAETQYF
TRBV7-9	TRBD2	TRBJ2-3	.	TGTGCCAGCAGCTTGGAGGTTAGCGGGGATACGCAGTATTTT	CASSLEVSGDTQYF
TRBV19	TRBD1	TRBJ2-1	.	TGTGCCAGTAGTATACAGGGGGCTATGGATGAGCAGTTCTTC	CASSIQGAMDEQFF
TRBV18	.	TRBJ2-6	.	TGTGCCAGCTCACCACTACCCGGGGCCAACGTCCTGACTTTC	CASSPLPGANVLTF
TRBV28	TRBD2	TRBJ2-1	.	TGTGCCAGCAGGGGGGCTAGCGGGAGGGGCGAGCAGTTCTTC	CASRGASGRGEQFF
TRBV7-7	TRBD1	TRBJ2-1	.	TGTGCTAGCAGCCGGGGACAGGGGGACTACAATGAGCAGTTCTTC	CASSRGQGDYNEQFF
TRBV4-1	.	TRBJ1-1	.	TGCGCCAGCAGCCGTTCCGGGTCCCTTACGGGTAACACTGAAGCTTTCTTT	CASSRSGSLTGNTEAFF
TRBV19	.	TRBJ1-5	.	TGTGCCAGTAGTCGACAGACCGATCAGCCCCAGCATTTT	CASSRQTDQPQHF